The clone carrying this TCR beta chain was seen ten or more times. Via MiXCR, TCRdb re-called the RACE reads, giving one row per CDR3 protein. The sample contains 95,000 to 150,000 distinct CDR3 sequences, approximately 15% of which appear only once. Time point: patch test 1, 2 weeks after DPC sensitization. Treatment specified: therapeutic diphenylcyclopropenone sensitization with weekly scalp DPC. The entry originates in a study of human T cells and chemical hapten exposure. As for the study in general: The sensitizer, 2% DPC, was used on around 2 cm by around 2 cm of upper inner arm skin. Chiefly female patients presented with alopecia areata, totalis or universalis. Patients' scalps got diphenylcyclopropenone weekly throughout the approximately 25-week study.

The CDR3 covers 12 residues. Germline V gene lookup returns CDR1 KGHSH and CDR2 LQKENI. Trimming took off 3 bases at V and 3 bases at J, with 6 bases between the two ends. The sample consisted of whole blood, taken in connection with sensitization to the hapten diphenylcyclopropenone (DPC). The receptor's source is a man between 18 and 29 years old with alopecia areata. Some clones in this sample may be carry-over from other donors' samples. The J gene is TRBJ2-7, the V gene TRBV18; D is uncertain. The chain's CDR3 is CASSPGFYEQYF. CDR3 nucleotide sequence: TGTGCCAGCTCACCGGGGTTCTACGAGCAGTACTTC.